A selection of T cell receptor beta chains follows, all from one sample in a study of T cells after yellow fever vaccination. TCRdb used MiXCR to reprocess the 5' RACE reads, holding one entry per CDR3 protein. The sample consists of about 140,000 distinct CDR3 sequences, roughly 8% of them appearing once. This material consisted of CD4+ T cells sorted from PBMCs, taken 5 days after the yellow fever booster vaccination. These receptors were collected from a man between 25 and 39 years old who received the YFV17D yellow fever vaccine. CDR3s include the opening cysteine and the closing phenylalanine or tryptophan. D genes are given only for firm matches. The size entry is marked missing in some rows and otherwise reads once, few, many or a size class.

d_call j_call cdr3_length v_call clone_size cdr3_aa cdr3_nt
TRBD1 TRBJ2-1 13 TRBV29-1 many CSVRRQGYNEQFF TGCAGCGTCCGGAGACAGGGGTACAATGAGCAGTTCTTC
TRBD1 TRBJ2-5 13 TRBV7-2 few CASSRQGWETQYF TGTGCCAGCAGCCGACAGGGCTGGGAGACCCAGTACTTC
TRBD1 TRBJ2-7 13 TRBV29-1 many CSVADRGVFEQYF TGCAGCGTGGCCGACAGGGGTGTTTTCGAGCAGTACTTC
. TRBJ1-2 14 TRBV20-1 many CSARALVPGDGYTF TGCAGTGCTAGGGCTCTGGTTCCTGGGGATGGCTACACCTTC
. TRBJ2-2 16 TRBV5-1 few CASSLVPITLTGELFF TGCGCCAGCAGCTTGGTCCCGATAACTCTCACCGGGGAGCTGTTTTTT
. TRBJ2-1 14 TRBV7-9 . CASSTSISYNEQFF TGTGCCAGCAGCACCAGTATTTCCTACAATGAGCAGTTCTTC
TRBD2 TRBJ2-1 20 TRBV14 many CASSLPAGGPTPSSYNEQFF TGTGCCAGCAGCCTACCAGCGGGAGGGCCCACACCGAGCTCCTACAATGAGCAGTTCTTC
. TRBJ2-7 14 TRBV30 few CAWSGVGIRYEQYF TGTGCCTGGTCCGGGGTGGGGATTCGCTACGAGCAGTACTTC
. TRBJ2-1 14 TRBV10-3 many CAISESGAVEEQFF TGTGCCATCAGTGAGTCGGGGGCGGTAGAAGAGCAGTTCTTC
. TRBJ2-5 15 TRBV20-1 many CSALARGTFPETQYF TGCAGTGCTCTCGCCCGGGGGACGTTTCCCGAGACCCAGTACTTC
. TRBJ2-3 14 TRBV25-1 many CASSEMEAADTQYF TGTGCCAGCAGTGAAATGGAGGCGGCAGATACGCAGTATTTT
TRBD2 TRBJ2-2 15 TRBV5-1 many CASSGGLAITGELFF TGCGCCAGCAGCGGGGGACTAGCGATCACCGGGGAGCTGTTTTTT
. TRBJ2-3 15 TRBV24-1 many CATSDIGGSTDTQYF TGTGCCACCAGTGATATCGGGGGTAGCACAGATACGCAGTATTTT